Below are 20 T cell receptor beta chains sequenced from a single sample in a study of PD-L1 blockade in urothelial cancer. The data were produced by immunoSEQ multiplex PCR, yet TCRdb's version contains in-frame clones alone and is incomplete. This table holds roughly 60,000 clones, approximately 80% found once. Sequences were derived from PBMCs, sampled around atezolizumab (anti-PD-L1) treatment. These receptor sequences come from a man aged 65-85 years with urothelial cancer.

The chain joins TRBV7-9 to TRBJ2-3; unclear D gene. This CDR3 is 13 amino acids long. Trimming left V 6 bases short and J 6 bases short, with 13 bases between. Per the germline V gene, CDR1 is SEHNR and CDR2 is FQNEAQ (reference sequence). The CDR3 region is CASSTSTWDTQYF. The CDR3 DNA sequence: TGTGCCAGCAGTACGTCTACCTGGGATACGCAGTATTTT.

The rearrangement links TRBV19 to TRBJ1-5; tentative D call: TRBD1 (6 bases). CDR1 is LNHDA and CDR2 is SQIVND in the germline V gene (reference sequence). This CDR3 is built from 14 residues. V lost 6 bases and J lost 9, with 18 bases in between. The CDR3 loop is CASSSQGRDAPQHF. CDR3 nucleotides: TGTGCCAGTAGCTCACAGGGTCGCGATGCGCCCCAGCATTTT.

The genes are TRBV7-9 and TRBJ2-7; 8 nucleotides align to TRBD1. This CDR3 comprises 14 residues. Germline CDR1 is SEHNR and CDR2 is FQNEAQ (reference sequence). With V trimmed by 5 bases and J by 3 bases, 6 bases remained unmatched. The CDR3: CASSLTGTGYEQYF. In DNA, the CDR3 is TGTGCCAGCAGCCTTACTGGGACAGGCTACGAGCAGTACTTC.

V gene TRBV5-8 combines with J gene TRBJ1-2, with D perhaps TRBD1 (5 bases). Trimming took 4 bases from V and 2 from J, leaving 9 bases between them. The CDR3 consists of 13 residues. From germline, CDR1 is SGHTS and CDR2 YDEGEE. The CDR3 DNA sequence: TGTGCCAGCAGCAGGAAGGGGAACTATGGCTACACCTTC. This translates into CASSRKGNYGYTF.

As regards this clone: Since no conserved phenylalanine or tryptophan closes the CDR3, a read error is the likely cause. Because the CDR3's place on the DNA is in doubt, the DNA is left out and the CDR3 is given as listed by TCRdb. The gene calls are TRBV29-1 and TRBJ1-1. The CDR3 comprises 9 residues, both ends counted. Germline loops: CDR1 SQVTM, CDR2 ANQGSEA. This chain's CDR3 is CSVEGPHSL.

The CDR3 bases are TGTGCCTGGAGTGTACGCAGATCTGGAAACACCATATATTTT. It encodes CAWSVRRSGNTIYF. This rearrangement joins TRBV30 to TRBJ1-3; no firm D call. CDR3 size: 14 residues. Germline CDR1 reads GTSNPN; CDR2 reads SVGIG (reference sequence). Trimming cost V 0 bases and J 1 base, with 7 bases left between them.

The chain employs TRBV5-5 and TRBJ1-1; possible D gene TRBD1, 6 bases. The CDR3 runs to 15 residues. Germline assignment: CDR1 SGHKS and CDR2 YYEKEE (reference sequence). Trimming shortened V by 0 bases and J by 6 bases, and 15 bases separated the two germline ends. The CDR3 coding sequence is TGTGCCAGCAGCTTGGAGGGGGGGCTCCCCTCTGAAGCTTTCTTT. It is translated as CASSLEGGLPSEAFF.

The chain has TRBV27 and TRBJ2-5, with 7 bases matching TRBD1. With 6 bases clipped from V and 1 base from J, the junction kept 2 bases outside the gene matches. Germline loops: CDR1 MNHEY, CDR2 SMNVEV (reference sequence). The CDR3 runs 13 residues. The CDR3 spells CASSGTAQETQYF. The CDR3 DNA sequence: TGTGCCAGCAGCGGGACAGCCCAAGAGACCCAGTACTTC.

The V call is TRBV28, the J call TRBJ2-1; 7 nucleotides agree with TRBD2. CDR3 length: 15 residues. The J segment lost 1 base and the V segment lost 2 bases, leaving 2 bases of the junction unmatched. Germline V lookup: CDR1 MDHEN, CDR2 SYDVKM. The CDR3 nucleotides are TGTGCCAGCAGTTTAGGGGGAGGGTCCTACAATGAGCAGTTCTTC. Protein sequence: CASSLGGGSYNEQFF.

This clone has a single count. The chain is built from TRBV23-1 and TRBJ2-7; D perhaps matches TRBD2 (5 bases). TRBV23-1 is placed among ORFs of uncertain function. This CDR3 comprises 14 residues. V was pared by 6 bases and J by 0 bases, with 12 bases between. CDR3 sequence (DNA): TGCGCCAGCAGGCCCCCGGGGTTCTCCTACGAGCAGTACTTC. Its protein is CASRPPGFSYEQYF.

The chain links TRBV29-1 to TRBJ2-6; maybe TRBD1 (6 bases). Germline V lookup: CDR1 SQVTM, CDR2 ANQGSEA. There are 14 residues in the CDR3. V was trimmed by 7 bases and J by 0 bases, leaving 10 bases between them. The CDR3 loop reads CSAEGDSGANVLTF. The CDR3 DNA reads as TGCAGCGCCGAGGGGGACTCTGGGGCCAACGTCCTGACTTTC.

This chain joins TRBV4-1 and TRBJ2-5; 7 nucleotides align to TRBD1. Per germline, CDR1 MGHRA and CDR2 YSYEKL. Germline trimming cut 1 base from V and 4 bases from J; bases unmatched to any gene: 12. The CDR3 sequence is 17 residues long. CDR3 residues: CASSQGRQGTSRETQYF. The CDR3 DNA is TGCGCCAGCAGCCAAGGGAGACAGGGCACAAGTAGAGAGACCCAGTACTTC.

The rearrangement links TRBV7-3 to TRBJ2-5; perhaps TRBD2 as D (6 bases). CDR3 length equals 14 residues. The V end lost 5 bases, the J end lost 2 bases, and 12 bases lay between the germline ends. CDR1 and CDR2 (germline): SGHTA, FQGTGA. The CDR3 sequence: CASSLSGRQETQYF. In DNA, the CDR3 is TGTGCCAGCAGCCTCTCAGGGAGGCAAGAGACCCAGTACTTC.

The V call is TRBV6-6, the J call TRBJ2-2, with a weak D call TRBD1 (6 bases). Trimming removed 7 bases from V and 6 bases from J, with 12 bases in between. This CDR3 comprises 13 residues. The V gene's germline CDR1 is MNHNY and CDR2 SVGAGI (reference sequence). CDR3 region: CASTTGSAGELFF. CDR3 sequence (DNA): TGTGCCAGCACGACAGGATCAGCCGGGGAGCTGTTTTTT.

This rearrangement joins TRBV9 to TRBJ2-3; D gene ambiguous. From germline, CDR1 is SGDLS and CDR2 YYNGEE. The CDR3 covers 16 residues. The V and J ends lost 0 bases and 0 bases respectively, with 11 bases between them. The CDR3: CASSVASGQSTDTQYF. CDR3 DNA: TGTGCCAGCAGCGTAGCCTCTGGGCAGAGCACAGATACGCAGTATTTT.

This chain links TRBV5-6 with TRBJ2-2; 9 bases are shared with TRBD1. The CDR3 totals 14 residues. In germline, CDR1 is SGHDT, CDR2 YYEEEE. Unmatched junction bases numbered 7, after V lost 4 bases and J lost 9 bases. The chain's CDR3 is CASSNNRGRRELFF. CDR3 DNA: TGTGCCAGCAGCAACAACAGGGGGCGCAGGGAGCTGTTTTTT.

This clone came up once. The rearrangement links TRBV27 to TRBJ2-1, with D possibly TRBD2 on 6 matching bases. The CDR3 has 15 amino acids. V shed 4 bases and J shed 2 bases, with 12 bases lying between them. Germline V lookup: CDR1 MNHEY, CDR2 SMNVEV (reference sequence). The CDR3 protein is CASSSGTAAYNEQFF. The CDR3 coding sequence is TGTGCCAGCAGTTCTGGGACTGCCGCCTACAATGAGCAGTTCTTC.

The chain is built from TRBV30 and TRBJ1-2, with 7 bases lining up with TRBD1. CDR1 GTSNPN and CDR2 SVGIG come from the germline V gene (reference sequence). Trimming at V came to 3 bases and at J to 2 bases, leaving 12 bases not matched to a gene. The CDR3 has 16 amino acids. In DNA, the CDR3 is TGTGCCTGGAGCGCCCAGTTGGGACAGCAAAACTATGGCTACACCTTC. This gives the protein CAWSAQLGQQNYGYTF.

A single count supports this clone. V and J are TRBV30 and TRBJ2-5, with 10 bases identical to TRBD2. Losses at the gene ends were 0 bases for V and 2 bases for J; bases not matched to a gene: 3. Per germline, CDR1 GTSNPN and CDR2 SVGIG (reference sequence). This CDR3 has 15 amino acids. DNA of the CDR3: TGTGCCTGGAGTGTACTAGCGGGAACTCAAGAGACCCAGTACTTC. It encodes CAWSVLAGTQETQYF.

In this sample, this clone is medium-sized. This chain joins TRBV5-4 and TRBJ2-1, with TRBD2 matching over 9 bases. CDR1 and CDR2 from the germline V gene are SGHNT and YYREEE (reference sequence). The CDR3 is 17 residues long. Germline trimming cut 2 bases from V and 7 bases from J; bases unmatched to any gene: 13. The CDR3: CASSFGVGLAGWNEQFF. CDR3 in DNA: TGTGCCAGCAGCTTCGGGGTGGGGCTAGCGGGGTGGAATGAGCAGTTCTTC.